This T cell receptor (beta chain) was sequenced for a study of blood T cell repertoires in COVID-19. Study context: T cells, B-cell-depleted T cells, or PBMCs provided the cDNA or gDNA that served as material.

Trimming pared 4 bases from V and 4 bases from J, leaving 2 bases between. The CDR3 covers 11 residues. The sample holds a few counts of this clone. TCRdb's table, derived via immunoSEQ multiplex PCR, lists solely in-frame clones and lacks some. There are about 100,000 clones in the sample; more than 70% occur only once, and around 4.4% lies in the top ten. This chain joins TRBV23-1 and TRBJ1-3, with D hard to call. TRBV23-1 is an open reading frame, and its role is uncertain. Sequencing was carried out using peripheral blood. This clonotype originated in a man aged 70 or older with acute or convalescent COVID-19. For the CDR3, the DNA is TGCGCCAGCAGTCCAGGAAACACCATATATTTT. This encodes CASSPGNTIYF.